This is a list of T cell receptor beta chains from one sample in a study of blood T cells in healthy people across ages. TCRdb analysed the 5' RACE reads with MiXCR anew, one entry per CDR3 protein. The data contain roughly 1.5 million distinct CDR3 sequences, under 55% of them singletons. Sequencing was carried out using blood. These receptors came from a woman under 30 in good health. Each CDR3 is given with its conserved first and last residue. A D gene is named only where the DNA matches it firmly. Rows may omit the clone size; those that give it use once, few, many or a size class.

J: TRBJ2-7
size: few
V: TRBV2
D: .
length: 16
DNA: TGTGCCAGCACCAAAACCCCACAGGTCTTCTCCTACGAGCAGTACTTC
CDR3: CASTKTPQVFSYEQYF

J: TRBJ2-3
size: .
V: TRBV20-1
D: .
length: 14
DNA: TGCAGTGCTAACCCTAGTCGGGGCACAGATACGCAGTATTTT
CDR3: CSANPSRGTDTQYF

J: TRBJ2-5
size: few
V: TRBV5-8
D: .
length: 17
DNA: TGTGCCAGCAGCTACGGTGGGGGACCCAACTTCAGGGAGACCCAGTACTTC
CDR3: CASSYGGGPNFRETQYF

J: TRBJ2-7
size: .
V: TRBV27
D: .
length: 15
DNA: TGTGCCAGCAGTTTATCGGCAGGGTTGTCCTACGAGCAGTACTTC
CDR3: CASSLSAGLSYEQYF

J: TRBJ1-2
size: few
V: TRBV3-1
D: TRBD1
length: 13
DNA: TGTGCCAGCAGCCAAGATGGACAGGGAGGCTACACCTTC
CDR3: CASSQDGQGGYTF

J: TRBJ2-1
size: .
V: TRBV24-1
D: TRBD2
length: 16
DNA: TGTGCCACCAGTGTCTCCGGACTAGCGCGAAAGGGGGAAAAGTTCTTC
CDR3: CATSVSGLARKGEKFF

J: TRBJ1-2
size: .
V: TRBV12-3/TRBV12-4
D: TRBD1
length: 15
DNA: TGTGCCAGCACCAATTCGGGGCAGGGGGTTTATGGCCACACCTTC
CDR3: CASTNSGQGVYGHTF

J: TRBJ2-1
size: few
V: TRBV3-1
D: .
length: 15
DNA: TGTGCGACCGCCTGGGGGGAGAGATCCTACAATGAGCAGTTCTTC
CDR3: CATAWGERSYNEQFF

J: TRBJ1-2
size: .
V: TRBV27
D: .
length: 14
DNA: TGTGCCAGCAGTTTGGGTTTTTGGGCTAGTGGCTACACCTTC
CDR3: CASSLGFWASGYTF

J: TRBJ2-5
size: .
V: TRBV18
D: .
length: 14
DNA: TGTGCCAGCTTACCCTTAGACACACAAGAGACCCAGTACTTC
CDR3: CASLPLDTQETQYF

J: TRBJ2-7
size: few
V: TRBV7-9
D: TRBD1
length: 15
DNA: TGTGCCAGCAGCTCCGGGACAGGGGTAGTTCACGAGCAGTACTTC
CDR3: CASSSGTGVVHEQYF

J: TRBJ2-1
size: few
V: TRBV4-3
D: TRBD1
length: 15
DNA: TGCGCCAGCACGTCGGACAGGGTGGGATACAATGAGCAGTTCTTC
CDR3: CASTSDRVGYNEQFF

J: TRBJ2-1
size: few
V: TRBV6-5
D: .
length: 15
DNA: TGTGCCAGCAGTTACACGACTGGTGCGTACAATGAGCAGTTCTTC
CDR3: CASSYTTGAYNEQFF

J: TRBJ1-2
size: .
V: TRBV7-9
D: .
length: 13
DNA: TGTGCCAGCAGCTCAAGCGGAGCAGGTGGCTACACCTTC
CDR3: CASSSSGAGGYTF

J: TRBJ2-3
size: few
V: TRBV20-1
D: .
length: 14
DNA: TGCAGTGCCCCCGGGACGGTGGGCACAGATACGCAGTATTTT
CDR3: CSAPGTVGTDTQYF

J: TRBJ2-5
size: .
V: TRBV28
D: .
length: 13
DNA: TGTGCCAGCTTCCCCCTAGGGCGGGAGACCCAGTACTTC
CDR3: CASFPLGRETQYF

J: TRBJ2-3
size: .
V: TRBV7-2
D: .
length: 16
DNA: TGTGCCAGCAGCTTTCCGGTGCAGGTTGCGGCAGATACGCAGTATTTT
CDR3: CASSFPVQVAADTQYF

J: TRBJ2-3
size: .
V: TRBV29-1
D: TRBD1
length: 13
DNA: TGCAGCGCCCAACAGGGGGCATCAGATACGCAGTATTTT
CDR3: CSAQQGASDTQYF

J: TRBJ1-6
size: .
V: TRBV7-6
D: TRBD1
length: 15
DNA: TGTGCCAGCAGCTTAGAGACAGGGTCGGGTTCACCCCTCCACTTT
CDR3: CASSLETGSGSPLHF

J: TRBJ2-3
size: .
V: TRBV6-2/TRBV6-3
D: TRBD2
length: 16
DNA: TGTGCCAGCAGTTACCACGGACTAGCGGGAGCGGATACGCAGTATTTT
CDR3: CASSYHGLAGADTQYF

J: TRBJ2-5
size: once
V: TRBV7-9
D: TRBD2
length: 15
DNA: TGTGCCAGCAGTAAAGGCGGCGGGGGAGAAGAGACCCAGTACTTC
CDR3: CASSKGGGGEETQYF

J: TRBJ2-3
size: .
V: TRBV7-2
D: TRBD2
length: 17
DNA: TGTGCCAGCAGCTCAAAAGGACTAGCGGGGGGCAGGGATACGCAGTATTTT
CDR3: CASSSKGLAGGRDTQYF

J: TRBJ2-1
size: .
V: TRBV12-3/TRBV12-4
D: TRBD2
length: 13
DNA: TGTGCCAGCCACGGACTAGCGGTAGGTGAGCAGTTCTTC
CDR3: CASHGLAVGEQFF

J: TRBJ2-1
size: few
V: TRBV7-9
D: .
length: 12
DNA: TGTGCCAGCAGCTCTAGTCGTATTGAGCAGTTCTTC
CDR3: CASSSSRIEQFF

J: TRBJ1-1
size: .
V: TRBV27
D: .
length: 15
DNA: TGTGCCAGCAGTCCCCCTTGGGGGCGGGCCACTGAAGCTTTCTTT
CDR3: CASSPPWGRATEAFF

J: TRBJ2-3
size: .
V: TRBV20-1
D: .
length: 16
DNA: TGCAGTGCTAGCTCCCAGCTGGGGATTGAAACAGATACGCAGTATTTT
CDR3: CSASSQLGIETDTQYF

J: TRBJ2-7
size: once
V: TRBV11-2
D: .
length: 15
DNA: TGTGCCAGCAGCTTAATCGCCTCGGGGGTTCGCGAGCAGTACTTC
CDR3: CASSLIASGVREQYF

J: TRBJ2-7
size: once
V: TRBV2
D: .
length: 12
DNA: TGTGCCAGCAGTCCAAGGCAGAGGGAGCAGTACTTC
CDR3: CASSPRQREQYF

J: TRBJ1-5
size: few
V: TRBV12-3/TRBV12-4
D: .
length: 15
DNA: TGTGCCAGCAGTCCCCCCCAGGGGTATAATCAGCCCCAGCATTTT
CDR3: CASSPPQGYNQPQHF

J: TRBJ2-7
size: many
V: TRBV7-2
D: TRBD2
length: 16
DNA: TGTGCCAGCAGCTTAGGTGGCGGGAGGAGCTCCTACGAGCAGTACTTC
CDR3: CASSLGGGRSSYEQYF

J: TRBJ2-7
size: .
V: TRBV20-1
D: .
length: 15
DNA: TGCAGTGCCCCTGCCCTAGGGAGCTCCTACAATGAGCAGTACTTC
CDR3: CSAPALGSSYNEQYF

J: TRBJ2-7
size: few
V: TRBV4-2
D: .
length: 13
DNA: TGTGCCAGCAGCCAAGCCATGACCTACGAGCAGTACTTC
CDR3: CASSQAMTYEQYF

J: TRBJ2-1
size: few
V: TRBV12-3/TRBV12-4
D: TRBD2
length: 15
DNA: TGTGCCAGCAGTTCTAGCGGGGGACTTTACAATGAGCAGTTCTTC
CDR3: CASSSSGGLYNEQFF

J: TRBJ1-2
size: .
V: TRBV5-4
D: .
length: 15
DNA: TGTGCCAGCAGCTTGGACAGGATCTTCTCTGGTGGCTACACCTTC
CDR3: CASSLDRIFSGGYTF

J: TRBJ1-5
size: .
V: TRBV25-1
D: .
length: 15
DNA: TGTGCCAGCAGTGAACAGGGGAGAGGGGGGCAGCCCCAGCATTTT
CDR3: CASSEQGRGGQPQHF

J: TRBJ1-5
size: .
V: TRBV20-1
D: .
length: 13
DNA: TGCAGGGAACGGGACATTTCAACGCCGCCCCAGCATTTT
CDR3: CRERDISTPPQHF

J: TRBJ1-2
size: .
V: TRBV30
D: TRBD1
length: 14
DNA: TGTGCCTGGAGTGTAAACAGGGGGGGCTATGGCTACACCTTC
CDR3: CAWSVNRGGYGYTF

J: TRBJ2-5
size: .
V: TRBV20-1
D: .
length: 14
DNA: TGCAGTGCTAGAGATAGGACTGGTAACAATGAGCAGTACTTC
CDR3: CSARDRTGNNEQYF

J: TRBJ1-5
size: once
V: TRBV20-1
D: TRBD1
length: 15
DNA: TGCAGTGCCTCCTATCGGGACAGGGTGAATCAGCCCCAGCATTTT
CDR3: CSASYRDRVNQPQHF

J: TRBJ1-4
size: .
V: TRBV6-6
D: .
length: 14
DNA: TGTGCCAGCAGTTACCCGGGACACTCTGAAAAACTGTTTTTT
CDR3: CASSYPGHSEKLFF

J: TRBJ2-1
size: .
V: TRBV3-1
D: TRBD2
length: 15
DNA: TGTGCCAGCAGAATAGCGGGAGGGCCTAACAATGAGCAGTTCTTC
CDR3: CASRIAGGPNNEQFF

J: TRBJ2-1
size: few
V: TRBV9
D: .
length: 15
DNA: TGTGCCAGCAGCGTAGAGGAGCGGTCCTACAATGAGCAGTTCTTC
CDR3: CASSVEERSYNEQFF

J: TRBJ1-2
size: .
V: TRBV5-1
D: .
length: 13
DNA: TGCGCCAGCAGCGTCCTGGGGCGTAATGGCTACACCTTC
CDR3: CASSVLGRNGYTF

J: TRBJ1-1
size: few
V: TRBV10-2
D: .
length: 13
DNA: TGCGCCAGCAGGGGGGTTAGGAGAAATGAAGCTTTCTTT
CDR3: CASRGVRRNEAFF

J: TRBJ2-4
size: .
V: TRBV7-3
D: .
length: 19
DNA: TGTGCCAGCAGCTTAACTCTAAGGGAGATGGATGCGGCCAAAAACATTCAGTACTTC
CDR3: CASSLTLREMDAAKNIQYF